This T cell receptor (beta chain) comes out of a study of blood T cell repertoires in COVID-19. Across the study: The analysed material was cDNA or gDNA that came from T cells, B-cell-depleted T cells, or PBMCs.

Only one count was recorded for this clone. Germline CDR1 SGHRS, CDR2 YFSETQ. The CDR3 has 15 residues. Germline trimming cut 4 bases from V and 7 bases from J; bases unmatched to any gene: 10. Methods used by the authors: It was from reference gene primer amplification that nucleated cell counts were estimated. Using immunoSEQ multiplex PCR, the repertoire was profiled, and TCRdb retains in-frame clones only, with some absent. For V, J and clone size, that table is used; D and trimming come from the DNA. Of around 100,000 clones in the sample, around four fifths were seen once. The genes are TRBV5-1 and TRBJ2-1, with 8 bases matching TRBD1. The sample comprised peripheral blood. This clonotype originated in a man between 65 and 85 years old with active or convalescent COVID-19. CDR3: CASSTDRGARNEQFF. CDR3 DNA: TGCGCCAGCAGCACCGACAGGGGAGCGAGGAATGAGCAGTTCTTC.